These T cell receptor beta chains were read from a single sample in a study of T cell repertoires in cytomegalovirus infection. TCRdb re-called the reads through MiXCR, storing one row per CDR3 protein. The profile covers around 630,000 distinct CDR3 sequences, with roughly 26% appearing a single time and around 7.6% taken by the ten largest. Sequenced input: CD8+ T cells from PBMCs. All receptors derive from a human donor in good health (CMV status not recorded). Some clones in this sample may be carry-over from other donors' samples. Both conserved end residues are part of each CDR3. D genes are given only for firm matches. Not every row has a clone size; where given, it reads once, few, many or a size class.

j_call d_call clone_size v_call cdr3_aa cdr3_nt
TRBJ2-2 NA few TRBV2 CVPYLRAKGMTGELFF TGTGTTCCTTACCTGAGGGCCAAGGGGATGACCGGGGAGCTGTTTTTT
TRBJ2-3 NA NA TRBV10-3 CATAGSTTDTQYF TGTGCCACCGCGGGGTCCACCACAGATACGCAGTATTTT
TRBJ1-5 NA NA TRBV13 CASSLGRSVQQPQHF TGTGCCAGCAGCTTAGGCCGGAGCGTTCAGCAGCCCCAGCATTTT
TRBJ1-4 NA many TRBV7-8 CASSLGQVKHEKLFF TGTGCCAGCAGCTTAGGCCAGGTTAAACATGAAAAACTGTTTTTT
TRBJ1-6 NA NA TRBV5-5 CASSLRGFTNEDSPLHF TGTGCCAGCAGCTTGAGGGGGTTCACTAATGAAGATTCACCCCTCCACTTT
TRBJ2-2 TRBD1 NA TRBV20-1 CSARDREDNTGELFF TGCAGTGCTAGGGACAGGGAAGACAACACCGGGGAGCTGTTTTTT
TRBJ2-2 NA few TRBV14 CASSQDGVVLNTGELFF TGTGCCAGCAGCCAAGATGGAGTCGTTTTGAACACCGGGGAGCTGTTTTTT
TRBJ1-4 TRBD1 many TRBV7-2 CASSLDRPATNEKLFF TGTGCCAGCAGCCTGGACAGGCCCGCAACTAATGAAAAACTGTTTTTT
TRBJ2-2 NA NA TRBV7-9 CASSGTVTGELFF TGTGCCAGCAGCGGGACCGTCACCGGGGAGCTGTTTTTT
TRBJ2-7 TRBD1 few TRBV7-9 CASSDRGTHEQYF TGTGCCAGCAGTGACAGGGGGACACACGAGCAGTACTTC
TRBJ1-5 TRBD1 NA TRBV20-1 CSAGDRPGNQPQHF TGCAGTGCGGGGGACAGGCCGGGCAATCAGCCCCAGCATTTT
TRBJ1-1 TRBD1 many TRBV7-8 CASFGDGTGGADEAFF TGTGCCAGCTTTGGGGACGGGACAGGGGGCGCGGATGAAGCTTTCTTT
TRBJ2-2 NA NA TRBV6-2/TRBV6-3 CASRSGMNTGELFF TGTGCCAGCAGATCGGGAATGAACACCGGGGAGCTGTTTTTT
TRBJ1-5 NA many TRBV6-1 CASSDYGREPQHF TGTGCCAGCAGTGACTACGGACGGGAGCCCCAGCATTTT
TRBJ1-5 NA NA TRBV20-1 CSARDRAGNQPQHF TGCAGTGCTAGAGATAGGGCAGGCAATCAGCCCCAGCATTTT
TRBJ2-7 TRBD2 NA TRBV7-2 CASRVTSGSSYEQYF TGTGCCAGCAGAGTGACTAGCGGAAGCTCCTACGAGCAGTACTTC
TRBJ2-1 NA many TRBV12-3/TRBV12-4 CATSRGFLYNEQFF TGTGCCACCTCACGCGGCTTCCTTTACAATGAGCAGTTCTTC
TRBJ2-1 TRBD2 few TRBV20-1 CSARDRTSGAFDNEQFF TGCAGTGCTAGAGATAGGACTAGCGGGGCGTTCGACAATGAGCAGTTCTTC
TRBJ1-1 TRBD1 NA TRBV28 CASSLPRDSPLNTEAFF TGTGCCAGCAGTTTACCCAGGGACAGTCCCTTGAACACTGAAGCTTTCTTT
TRBJ2-3 NA many TRBV7-8 CASSFLITDTQYF TGTGCCAGCAGCTTTTTGATCACAGATACGCAGTATTTT
TRBJ1-2 NA many TRBV12-3/TRBV12-4 CASSPGSPTIYGYTF TGTGCCAGCAGCCCGGGGAGTCCCACTATCTATGGCTACACCTTC
TRBJ2-7 TRBD1 few TRBV10-3 CAIEARQGTYEQYF TGTGCCATCGAGGCGAGACAGGGAACCTACGAGCAGTACTTC
TRBJ2-2 NA many TRBV7-2 CASSFSGVYTGELFF TGTGCCAGCAGCTTCTCAGGGGTATACACCGGGGAGCTGTTTTTT
TRBJ2-1 TRBD2 many TRBV6-2/TRBV6-3 CASDGGLHIDEQFF TGTGCCAGCGACGGGGGACTACACATCGATGAGCAGTTCTTC
TRBJ2-1 NA NA TRBV20-1 CSARPGYYNEQFF TGCAGTGCTAGGCCAGGTTACTACAATGAGCAGTTCTTC
TRBJ2-7 NA many TRBV12-3/TRBV12-4 CASSLAGSGEQYF TGTGCCAGCAGTTTAGCGGGAAGCGGAGAGCAGTACTTC
TRBJ1-2 NA NA TRBV29-1 CSVVGDARGYTF TGCAGCGTTGTAGGTGACGCTCGGGGCTACACCTTC
TRBJ2-1 TRBD2 NA TRBV25-1 CASRGGDYNEQFF TGTGCCAGCAGGGGAGGGGATTACAATGAGCAGTTCTTC
TRBJ1-2 NA many TRBV7-9 CASSLAPRTDYGYTF TGTGCCAGCAGCTTAGCGCCTCGGACAGACTATGGCTACACCTTC
TRBJ1-1 NA many TRBV7-9 CASSQRHLNTEAFF TGTGCCAGCAGCCAGAGACACTTGAACACTGAAGCTTTCTTT
TRBJ2-7 NA few TRBV29-1 CSVSGSEALEQYF TGCAGCGTGTCGGGCTCCGAGGCGTTGGAGCAGTACTTC
TRBJ1-1 TRBD1 few TRBV7-9 CASRPDRDTEAFF TGTGCCAGCAGACCGGACAGGGACACTGAAGCTTTCTTT
TRBJ2-5 NA NA TRBV6-5 CASSYYSDSQETQYF TGTGCCAGCAGTTACTACTCCGACAGCCAAGAGACCCAGTACTTC
TRBJ2-1 NA NA TRBV25-1 CASRGSTGDEQFF TGTGCCAGCAGGGGGTCTACTGGAGATGAGCAGTTCTTC
TRBJ2-3 NA few TRBV2 CASSEEGVPSTDTQYF TGTGCCAGCAGTGAAGAGGGGGTCCCCTCCACAGATACGCAGTATTTT
TRBJ2-3 NA few TRBV20-1 CSASPGITQYF TGCAGTGCCAGCCCAGGGATTACGCAGTATTTT
TRBJ2-3 TRBD2 NA TRBV7-2 CASSSPSSGEITDTQYF TGTGCCAGCAGCTCCCCATCTAGCGGGGAGATCACAGATACGCAGTATTTT
TRBJ1-6 NA many TRBV7-8 CASSPRAALSYNSPLHF TGTGCCAGCAGCCCCCGGGCAGCTCTCTCCTATAATTCACCCCTCCACTTT
TRBJ2-3 NA NA TRBV6-5 CASSTSFTDTQYF TGTGCCAGCAGTACCTCATTCACAGATACGCAGTATTTT
TRBJ2-1 TRBD2 NA TRBV13 CASSLGRTSAYNEQFF TGTGCCAGCAGCTTAGGCAGAACTAGCGCGTACAATGAGCAGTTCTTC
TRBJ2-3 NA NA TRBV5-1 CASSFGTAFTDTQYF TGCGCCAGCAGCTTCGGGACGGCTTTCACAGATACGCAGTATTTT
TRBJ2-1 NA many TRBV27 CASSLSPGPSYNEQFF TGTGCCAGCAGTTTAAGCCCGGGACCTTCCTACAATGAGCAGTTCTTC
TRBJ2-3 NA NA TRBV28 CASSPLTGGWDTQYF TGTGCCAGCAGCCCTTTGACAGGAGGGTGGGATACGCAGTATTTT
TRBJ2-1 NA NA TRBV6-5 CASSPTMGDGNEQFF TGTGCCAGCAGCCCCACCATGGGGGATGGGAATGAGCAGTTCTTC
TRBJ2-7 TRBD1 NA TRBV5-6 CASNPAAGTEINYEQYF TGTGCCAGCAACCCAGCTGCAGGGACAGAAATCAACTACGAGCAGTACTTC
TRBJ1-1 NA many TRBV7-3 CASSPRGGKANTEAFF TGTGCCAGCAGCCCCCGGGGTGGAAAGGCGAACACTGAAGCTTTCTTT
TRBJ2-2 TRBD2 few TRBV20-1 CSAESGTSGNTGELFF TGCAGTGCTGAGTCCGGGACTAGCGGGAACACCGGGGAGCTGTTTTTT
TRBJ1-2 NA few TRBV12-5 CASGLTKNYGYTF TGTGCTAGTGGTTTGACTAAGAACTATGGCTACACCTTC
TRBJ2-1 NA NA TRBV15 CATSRTRGYNEQFF TGTGCCACCAGCCGAACAAGGGGCTACAATGAGCAGTTCTTC
TRBJ1-2 TRBD1 many TRBV12-3/TRBV12-4 CASSLNRQGYGYTF TGTGCCAGCAGTTTAAACCGACAGGGGTATGGCTACACCTTC
TRBJ1-1 TRBD1 many TRBV7-2 CASSLAYGTANTEAFF TGTGCCAGCAGCTTAGCTTATGGGACAGCGAACACTGAAGCTTTCTTT
TRBJ2-7 NA many TRBV7-6 CASSSPPQSSYEQYF TGTGCCAGCAGCTCGCCGCCGCAAAGCTCCTACGAGCAGTACTTC
TRBJ2-5 NA NA TRBV9 CASSGAVVGETQYF TGTGCCAGCAGTGGGGCAGTCGTTGGGGAGACCCAGTACTTC
TRBJ1-5 NA many TRBV7-8 CASSSVSKADQPQHF TGTGCCAGCAGCTCCGTATCCAAGGCGGATCAGCCCCAGCATTTT
TRBJ2-7 TRBD2 NA TRBV27 CASSSRGGGTYEQYF TGTGCCAGCAGTTCCCGCGGGGGAGGTACCTACGAGCAGTACTTC
TRBJ1-1 NA NA TRBV7-9 CASSLAVTIPEAFF TGTGCCAGCAGCTTAGCAGTTACCATCCCTGAAGCTTTCTTT
TRBJ2-5 NA many TRBV4-3 CASSQDRETQYF TGCGCCAGCAGCCAAGATCGGGAGACCCAGTACTTC